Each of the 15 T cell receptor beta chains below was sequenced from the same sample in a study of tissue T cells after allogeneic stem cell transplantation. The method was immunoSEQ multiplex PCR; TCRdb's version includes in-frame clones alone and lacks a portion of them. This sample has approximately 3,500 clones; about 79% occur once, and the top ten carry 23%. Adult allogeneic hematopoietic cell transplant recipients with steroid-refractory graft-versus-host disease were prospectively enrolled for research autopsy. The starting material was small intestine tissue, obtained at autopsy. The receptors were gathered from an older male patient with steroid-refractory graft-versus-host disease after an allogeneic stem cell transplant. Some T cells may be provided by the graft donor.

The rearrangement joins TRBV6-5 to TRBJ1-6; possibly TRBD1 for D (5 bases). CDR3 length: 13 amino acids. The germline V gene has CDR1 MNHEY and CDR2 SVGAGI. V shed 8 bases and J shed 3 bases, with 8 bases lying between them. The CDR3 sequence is CASEDNYNSPLHF. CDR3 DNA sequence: TGTGCCAGCGAGGACAACTATAATTCACCCCTCCACTTT.

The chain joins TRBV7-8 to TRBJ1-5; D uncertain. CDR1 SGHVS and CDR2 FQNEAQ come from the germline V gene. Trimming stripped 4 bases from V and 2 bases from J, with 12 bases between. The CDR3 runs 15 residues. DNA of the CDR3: TGTGCCAGCAGCTACGAGTCGGTGGGCAATCAGCCCCAGCATTTT. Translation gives CASSYESVGNQPQHF.

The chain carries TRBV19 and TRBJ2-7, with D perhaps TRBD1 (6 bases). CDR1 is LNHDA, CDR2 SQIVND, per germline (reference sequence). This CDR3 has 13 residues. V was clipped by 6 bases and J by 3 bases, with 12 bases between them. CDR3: CASSIRTDYEQYF. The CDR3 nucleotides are TGTGCCAGTAGCATAAGGACAGACTACGAGCAGTACTTC.

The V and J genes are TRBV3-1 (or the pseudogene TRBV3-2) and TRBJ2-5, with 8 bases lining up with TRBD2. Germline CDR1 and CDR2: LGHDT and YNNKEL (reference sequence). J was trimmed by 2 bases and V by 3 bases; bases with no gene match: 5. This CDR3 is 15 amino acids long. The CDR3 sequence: CASSQLTSAQETQYF. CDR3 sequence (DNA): TGTGCCAGCAGCCAGCTGACTAGCGCGCAAGAGACCCAGTACTTC.

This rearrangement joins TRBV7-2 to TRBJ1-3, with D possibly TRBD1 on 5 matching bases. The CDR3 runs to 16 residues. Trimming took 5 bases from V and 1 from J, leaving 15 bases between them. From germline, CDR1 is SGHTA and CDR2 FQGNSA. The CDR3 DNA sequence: TGTGCCAGCAGCCCGTCGGGGGGTTGGTCTGGAAACACCATATATTTT. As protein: CASSPSGGWSGNTIYF. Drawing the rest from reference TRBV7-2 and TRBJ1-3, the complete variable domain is GAGVSQSPSNKVTEKGKDVELRCDPISGHTALYWYRQSLGQGLEFLIYFQGNSAPDKSGLPSDRFSAERTGGSVSTLTIQRTQQEDSAVYLCASSPSGGWSGNTIYFGEGSWLTVV.

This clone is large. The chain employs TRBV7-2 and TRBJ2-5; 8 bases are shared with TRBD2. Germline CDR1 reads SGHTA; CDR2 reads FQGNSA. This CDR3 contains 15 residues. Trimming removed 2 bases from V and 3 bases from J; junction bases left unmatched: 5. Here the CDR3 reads CASSLSVRGEETQYF. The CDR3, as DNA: TGTGCCAGCAGCTTAAGTGTGCGGGGGGAAGAGACCCAGTACTTC.

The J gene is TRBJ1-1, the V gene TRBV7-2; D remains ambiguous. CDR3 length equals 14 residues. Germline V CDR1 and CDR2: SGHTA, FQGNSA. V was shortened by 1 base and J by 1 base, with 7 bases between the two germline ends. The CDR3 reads CASSLGVGNTEAFF. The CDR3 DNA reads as TGTGCCAGCAGCTTAGGGGTGGGGAACACTGAAGCTTTCTTT. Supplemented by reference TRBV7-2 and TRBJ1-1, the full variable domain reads GAGVSQSPSNKVTEKGKDVELRCDPISGHTALYWYRQSLGQGLEFLIYFQGNSAPDKSGLPSDRFSAERTGGSVSTLTIQRTQQEDSAVYLCASSLGVGNTEAFFGQGTRLTVV.

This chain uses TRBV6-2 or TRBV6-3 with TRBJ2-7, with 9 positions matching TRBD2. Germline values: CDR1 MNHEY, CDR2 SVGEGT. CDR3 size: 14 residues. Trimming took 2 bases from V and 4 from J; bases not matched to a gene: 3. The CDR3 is CASSYVSGGYEQYF. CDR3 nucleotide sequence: TGTGCCAGCAGTTACGTTAGCGGGGGTTACGAGCAGTACTTC.

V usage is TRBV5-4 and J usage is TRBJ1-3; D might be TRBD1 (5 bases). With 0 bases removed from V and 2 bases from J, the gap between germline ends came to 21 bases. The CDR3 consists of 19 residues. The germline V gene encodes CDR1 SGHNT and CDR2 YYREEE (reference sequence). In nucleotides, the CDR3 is TGTGCCAGCAGCTTGGATGCAGGACGCCTCGGCAGGGCTGGAAACACCATATATTTT. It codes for CASSLDAGRLGRAGNTIYF.

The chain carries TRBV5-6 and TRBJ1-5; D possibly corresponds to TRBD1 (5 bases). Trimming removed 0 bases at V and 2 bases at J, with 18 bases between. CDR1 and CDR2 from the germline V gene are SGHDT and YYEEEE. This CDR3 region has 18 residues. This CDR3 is CASSLARAGRIGNQPQHF. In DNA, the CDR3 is TGTGCCAGCAGCTTGGCCAGGGCAGGGCGGATCGGCAATCAGCCCCAGCATTTT.

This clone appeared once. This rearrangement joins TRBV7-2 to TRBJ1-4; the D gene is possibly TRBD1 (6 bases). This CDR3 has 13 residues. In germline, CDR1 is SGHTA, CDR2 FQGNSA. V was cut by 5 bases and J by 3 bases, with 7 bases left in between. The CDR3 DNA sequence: TGTGCCAGCAGCAGGGGGGCTAATGAAAAACTGTTTTTT. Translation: CASSRGANEKLFF.

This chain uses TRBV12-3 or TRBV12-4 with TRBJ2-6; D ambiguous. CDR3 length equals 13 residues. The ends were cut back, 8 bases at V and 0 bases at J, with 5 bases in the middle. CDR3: CASGNSGANVLTF. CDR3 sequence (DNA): TGTGCCAGCGGGAACTCTGGGGCCAACGTCCTGACTTTC.

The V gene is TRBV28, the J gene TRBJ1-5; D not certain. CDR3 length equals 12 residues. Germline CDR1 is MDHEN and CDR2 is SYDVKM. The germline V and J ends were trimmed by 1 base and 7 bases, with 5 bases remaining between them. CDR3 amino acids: CASSLLGQPQHF. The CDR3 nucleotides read TGTGCCAGCAGTTTATTGGGGCAGCCCCAGCATTTT.

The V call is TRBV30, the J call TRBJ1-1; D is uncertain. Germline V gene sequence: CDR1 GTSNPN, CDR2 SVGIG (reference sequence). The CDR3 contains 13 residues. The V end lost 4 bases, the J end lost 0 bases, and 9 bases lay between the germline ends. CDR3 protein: CAWKNMMNTEAFF. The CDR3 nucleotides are TGTGCCTGGAAGAACATGATGAACACTGAAGCTTTCTTT.

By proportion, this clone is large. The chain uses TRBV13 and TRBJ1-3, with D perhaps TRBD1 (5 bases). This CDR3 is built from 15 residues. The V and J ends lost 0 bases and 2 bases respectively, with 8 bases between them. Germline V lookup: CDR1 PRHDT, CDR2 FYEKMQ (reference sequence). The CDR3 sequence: CASSLGQGTGNTIYF. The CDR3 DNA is TGTGCCAGCAGCTTAGGCCAGGGCACTGGAAACACCATATATTTT.